This T cell receptor beta chain was retrieved from a study of blood T cell repertoires in COVID-19. Study context: PBMCs, B-cell-depleted T cells, or T cells provided the cDNA or gDNA that made up the material.

This clone appeared once. V was cut by 4 bases and J by 3 bases, with 10 bases left in between. The CDR3 totals 15 residues. Looked up from germline, CDR1 is LNHDA and CDR2 is SQIVND (reference sequence). Authors' data handling: Estimation of nucleated cell counts relied on the amplification of reference gene primers. Measured with immunoSEQ multiplex PCR; TCRdb has only the in-frame clones, and not every one. V and J calls and clone size are given by that table; D and trimming were obtained from the DNA. The data hold about 52,000 clones, with about 90% observed a single time. The chain employs TRBV19 and TRBJ1-6; tentatively, D is TRBD1 (5 bases). Source material: peripheral blood. This clonotype originated in a human donor with active COVID-19. The donor label of this sample is uncertain. The CDR3 bases are TGTGCCAGTAGTAACCAGGACATCTATAATTCACCCCTCCACTTT. Protein sequence: CASSNQDIYNSPLHF.